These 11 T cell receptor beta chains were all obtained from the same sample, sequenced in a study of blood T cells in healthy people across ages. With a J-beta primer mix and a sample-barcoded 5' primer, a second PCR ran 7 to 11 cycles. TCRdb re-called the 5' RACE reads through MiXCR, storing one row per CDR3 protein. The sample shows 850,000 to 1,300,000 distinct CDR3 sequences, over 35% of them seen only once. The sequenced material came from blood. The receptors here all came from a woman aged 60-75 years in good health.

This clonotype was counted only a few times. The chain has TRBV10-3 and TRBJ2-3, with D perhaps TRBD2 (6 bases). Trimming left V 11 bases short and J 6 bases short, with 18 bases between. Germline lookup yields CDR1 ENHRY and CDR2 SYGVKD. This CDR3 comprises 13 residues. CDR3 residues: CAAKGGVWDTQYF. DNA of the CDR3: TGTGCCGCGAAGGGAGGTGTGTGGGATACGCAGTATTTT.

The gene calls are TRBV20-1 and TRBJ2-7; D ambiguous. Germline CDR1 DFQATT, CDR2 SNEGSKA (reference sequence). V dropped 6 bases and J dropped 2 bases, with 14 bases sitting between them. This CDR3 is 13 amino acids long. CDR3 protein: CSATSKGPYEQYF. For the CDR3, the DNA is TGCAGTGCCACCTCCAAGGGTCCCTACGAGCAGTACTTC.

CDR3 residues: CASLLTNEQFF. DNA for the CDR3: TGTGCCAGCTTACTTACCAATGAGCAGTTCTTC. The chain recombines TRBV2 with TRBJ2-1; D is unresolved. The CDR3 extends over 11 amino acids. Germline V gene data show CDR1 as SNHLY and CDR2 as FYNNEI. With 8 bases removed from V and 6 bases from J, the gap between germline ends came to 8 bases.

This CDR3 is CASMLGRAGPYEQYF. The CDR3 coding sequence is TGTGCCAGCATGCTCGGACGAGCGGGACCCTACGAGCAGTACTTC. The V gene is TRBV27, the J gene TRBJ2-4; 7 bases align to TRBD2. The DNA end is more similar to TRBJ2-7, so the J call may be wrong. The CDR3 runs to 15 residues. Germline-derived CDR1 and CDR2 are MNHEY and SMNVEV (reference sequence).

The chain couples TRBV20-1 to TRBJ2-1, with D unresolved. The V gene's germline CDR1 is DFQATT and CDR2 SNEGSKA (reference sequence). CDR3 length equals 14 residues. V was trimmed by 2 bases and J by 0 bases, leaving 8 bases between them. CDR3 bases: TGCAGTGCTAGAAGGGCCGCCTCCTACAATGAGCAGTTCTTC. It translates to CSARRAASYNEQFF.

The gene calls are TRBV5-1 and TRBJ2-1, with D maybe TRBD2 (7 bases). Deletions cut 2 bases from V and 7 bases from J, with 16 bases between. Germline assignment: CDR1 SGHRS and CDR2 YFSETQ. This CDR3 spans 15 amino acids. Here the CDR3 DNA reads TGCGCCAGCAGCTTAGGGTGGGGGGGGCCAAATGAGCAGTTCTTC. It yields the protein CASSLGWGGPNEQFF.

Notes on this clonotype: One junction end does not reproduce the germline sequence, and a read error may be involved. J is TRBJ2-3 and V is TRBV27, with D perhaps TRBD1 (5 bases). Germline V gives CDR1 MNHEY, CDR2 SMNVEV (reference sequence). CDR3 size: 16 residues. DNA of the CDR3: TGTGCCAGCAGTTTCCTTCAAATAGACAGCACAGATACGCGGTATTTT. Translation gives CASSFLQIDSTDTRYF.

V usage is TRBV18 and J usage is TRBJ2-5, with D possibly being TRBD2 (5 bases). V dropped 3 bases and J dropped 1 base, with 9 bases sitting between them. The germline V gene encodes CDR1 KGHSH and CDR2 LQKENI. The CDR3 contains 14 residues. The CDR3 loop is CASSPARGQETQYF. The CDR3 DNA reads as TGTGCCAGCTCACCTGCCCGGGGCCAAGAGACCCAGTACTTC. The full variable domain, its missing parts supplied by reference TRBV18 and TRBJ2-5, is NAGVMQNPRHLVRRRGQEARLRCSPMKGHSHVYWYRQLPEEGLKFMVYLQKENIIDESGMPKERFSAEFPKEGPSILRIQQVVRGDSAAYFCASSPARGQETQYFGPGTRLLVL.

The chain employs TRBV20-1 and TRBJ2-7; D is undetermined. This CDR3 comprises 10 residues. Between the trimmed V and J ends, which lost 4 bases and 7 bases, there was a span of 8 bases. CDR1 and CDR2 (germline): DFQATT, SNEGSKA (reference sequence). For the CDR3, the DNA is TGCAGTGCTAATTTGGGGGAGCAGTACTTC. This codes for CSANLGEQYF.

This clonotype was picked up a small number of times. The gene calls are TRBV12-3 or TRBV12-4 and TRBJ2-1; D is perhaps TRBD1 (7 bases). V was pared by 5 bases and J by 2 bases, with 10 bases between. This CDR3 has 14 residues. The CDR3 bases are TGTGCCAGCAGTGGCGGGACAGCCTACAATGAGCAGTTCTTC. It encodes CASSGGTAYNEQFF.

CDR3 residues: CASSPSAGSYNEQFF. The CDR3 DNA follows: TGTGCCAGCAGCCCCTCTGCGGGGTCCTACAATGAGCAGTTCTTC. V usage is TRBV3-1 and J usage is TRBJ2-1; D is perhaps TRBD2 (6 bases). This CDR3 comprises 15 residues. Between the trimmed V and J ends, which lost 4 bases and 1 base, there was a span of 11 bases. Per the germline V gene, CDR1 is LGHDT and CDR2 is YNNKEL (reference sequence).